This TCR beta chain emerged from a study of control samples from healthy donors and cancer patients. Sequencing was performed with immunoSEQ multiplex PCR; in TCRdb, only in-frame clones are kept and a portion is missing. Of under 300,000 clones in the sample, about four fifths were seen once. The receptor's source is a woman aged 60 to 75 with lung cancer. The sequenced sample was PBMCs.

CDR3 bases: TGTGCCAGCAGCCGAGGAGGGACAGGTCCTTATAGCAATCAGCCCCAGCATTTT. Its translation: CASSRGGTGPYSNQPQHF. The chain has TRBV5-4 and TRBJ1-5, with TRBD1 matching over 8 bases. Germline lookup yields CDR1 SGHNT and CDR2 YYREEE (reference sequence). With V trimmed by 4 bases and J by 0 bases, 12 bases remained unmatched. CDR3 size: 18 residues.